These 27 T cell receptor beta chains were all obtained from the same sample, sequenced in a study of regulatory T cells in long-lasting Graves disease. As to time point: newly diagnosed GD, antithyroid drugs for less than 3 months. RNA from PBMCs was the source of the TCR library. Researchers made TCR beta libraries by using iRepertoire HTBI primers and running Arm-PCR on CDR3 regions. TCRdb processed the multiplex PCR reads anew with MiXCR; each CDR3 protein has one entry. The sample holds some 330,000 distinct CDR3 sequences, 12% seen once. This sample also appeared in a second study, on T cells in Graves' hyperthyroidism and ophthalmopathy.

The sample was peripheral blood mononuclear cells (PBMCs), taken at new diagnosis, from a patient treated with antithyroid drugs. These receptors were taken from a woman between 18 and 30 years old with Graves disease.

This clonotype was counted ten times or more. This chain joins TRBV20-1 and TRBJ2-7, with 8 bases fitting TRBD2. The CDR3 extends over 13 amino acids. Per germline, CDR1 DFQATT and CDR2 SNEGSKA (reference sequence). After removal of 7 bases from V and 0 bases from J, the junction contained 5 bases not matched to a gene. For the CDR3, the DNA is TGCAGTGTGATTAGCGGGATCTCCTACGAGCAGTACTTC. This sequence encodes CSVISGISYEQYF.

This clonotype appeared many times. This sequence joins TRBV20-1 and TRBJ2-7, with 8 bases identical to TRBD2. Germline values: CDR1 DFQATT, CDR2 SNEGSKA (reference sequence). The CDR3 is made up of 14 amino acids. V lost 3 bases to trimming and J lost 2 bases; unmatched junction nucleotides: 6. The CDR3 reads CSASMLAGTYEQYF. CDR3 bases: TGCAGTGCTAGTATGTTAGCGGGGACCTACGAGCAGTACTTC.

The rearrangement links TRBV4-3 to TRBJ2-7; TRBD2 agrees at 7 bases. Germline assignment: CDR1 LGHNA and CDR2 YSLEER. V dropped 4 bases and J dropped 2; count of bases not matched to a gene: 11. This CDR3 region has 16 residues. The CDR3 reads CASSRGGLAVTYEQYV. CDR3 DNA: TGCGCCAGCAGCCGAGGTGGGCTAGCGGTAACCTACGAGCAGTACGTC.

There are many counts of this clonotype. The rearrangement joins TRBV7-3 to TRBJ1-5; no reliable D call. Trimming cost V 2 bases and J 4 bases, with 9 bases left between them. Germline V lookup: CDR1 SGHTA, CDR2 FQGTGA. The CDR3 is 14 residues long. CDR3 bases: TGTGCCAGCAGCTTACGGCAGAGTAATCAGCCCCAGCATTTT. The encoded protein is CASSLRQSNQPQHF.

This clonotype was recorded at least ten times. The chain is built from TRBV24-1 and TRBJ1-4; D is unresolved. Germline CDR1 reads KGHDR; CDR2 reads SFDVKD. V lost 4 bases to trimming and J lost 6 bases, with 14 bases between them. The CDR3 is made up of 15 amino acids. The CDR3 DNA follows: TGTGCCACCAGTGACCCGACTAGATCGGATGAAAAACTGTTTTTT. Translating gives CATSDPTRSDEKLFF.

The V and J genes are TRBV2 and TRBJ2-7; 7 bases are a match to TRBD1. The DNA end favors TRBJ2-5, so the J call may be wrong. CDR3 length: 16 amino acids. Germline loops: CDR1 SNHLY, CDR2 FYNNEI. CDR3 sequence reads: CASSGPGQSLLGTQYF. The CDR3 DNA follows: TGTGCCAGCAGTGGTCCGGGACAGTCTTTATTGGGGACCCAGTACTTC.

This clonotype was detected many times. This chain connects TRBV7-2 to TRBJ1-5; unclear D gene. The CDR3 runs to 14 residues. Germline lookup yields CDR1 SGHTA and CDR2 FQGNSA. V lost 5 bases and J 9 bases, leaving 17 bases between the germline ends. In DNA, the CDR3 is TGTGCCAGCAGCATTAGCGGCCCTCCCTCGCCCCAGCATTTT. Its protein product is CASSISGPPSPQHF. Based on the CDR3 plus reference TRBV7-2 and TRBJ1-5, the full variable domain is GAGVSQSPSNKVTEKGKDVELRCDPISGHTALYWYRQSLGQGLEFLIYFQGNSAPDKSGLPSDRFSAERTGGSVSTLTIQRTQQEDSAVYLCASSISGPPSPQHFGDGTRLSIL.

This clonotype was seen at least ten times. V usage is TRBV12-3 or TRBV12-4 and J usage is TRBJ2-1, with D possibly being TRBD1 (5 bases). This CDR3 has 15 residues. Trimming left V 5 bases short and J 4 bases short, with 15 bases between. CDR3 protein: CASSITDRNYNEQFF. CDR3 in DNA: TGTGCCAGCAGTATAACCGACAGAAATTACAATGAGCAGTTCTTC.

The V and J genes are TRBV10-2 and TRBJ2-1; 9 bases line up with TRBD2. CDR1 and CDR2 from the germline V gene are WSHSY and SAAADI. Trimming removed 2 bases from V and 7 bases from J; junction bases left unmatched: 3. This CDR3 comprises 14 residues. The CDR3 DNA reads TGCGCCAGCAGTGAGGGACTAGCGAGAAATGAGCAGTTCTTC. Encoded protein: CASSEGLARNEQFF.

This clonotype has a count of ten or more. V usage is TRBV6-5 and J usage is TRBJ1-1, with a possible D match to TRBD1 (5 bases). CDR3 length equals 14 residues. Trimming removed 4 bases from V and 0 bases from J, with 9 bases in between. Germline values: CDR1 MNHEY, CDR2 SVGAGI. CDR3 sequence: CASSLTEMNTEAFF. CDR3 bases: TGTGCCAGCAGTTTGACAGAGATGAACACTGAAGCTTTCTTT.

The CDR3 DNA follows: TGCAGCGTTGATGAGGGACTAGCGGGCTCCTACAATGAGCAGTTCTTC. Its protein is CSVDEGLAGSYNEQFF. The J gene is TRBJ2-1, the V gene TRBV29-1, with 12 bases that match TRBD2. The V gene's germline CDR1 is SQVTM and CDR2 ANQGSEA. V shed 3 bases, J shed 0 bases, and the junction held 3 bases outside the gene matches. This CDR3 is 16 amino acids long.

CDR3 DNA sequence: TGCAGTGCTAGGACTAGCGGGGGGCGATCCCACGAGCAGTACTTC. Translation: CSARTSGGRSHEQYF. The rearrangement uses TRBV20-1 and TRBJ2-7; 13 bases align to TRBD2. The length of the CDR3 is 15 residues. Germline values: CDR1 DFQATT, CDR2 SNEGSKA (reference sequence). Losses at the gene ends were 3 bases for V and 5 bases for J; bases not matched to a gene: 7.

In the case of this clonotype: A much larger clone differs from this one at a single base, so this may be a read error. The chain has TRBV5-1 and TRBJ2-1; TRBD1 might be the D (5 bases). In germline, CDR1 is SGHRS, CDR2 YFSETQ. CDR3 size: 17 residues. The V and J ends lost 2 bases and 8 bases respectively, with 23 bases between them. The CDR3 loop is CASSFPRTSRKADEQFF. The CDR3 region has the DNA TGCGCCAGCAGCTTTCCCCGGACATCCCGTAAGGCGGATGAGCAGTTCTTC.

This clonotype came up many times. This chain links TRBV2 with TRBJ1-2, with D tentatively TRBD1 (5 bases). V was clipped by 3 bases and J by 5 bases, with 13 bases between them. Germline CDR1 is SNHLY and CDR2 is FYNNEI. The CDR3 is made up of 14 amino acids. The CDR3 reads CASSDGQGGYGYTF. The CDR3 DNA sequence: TGTGCCAGCAGTGACGGCCAGGGTGGATATGGCTACACCTTC.

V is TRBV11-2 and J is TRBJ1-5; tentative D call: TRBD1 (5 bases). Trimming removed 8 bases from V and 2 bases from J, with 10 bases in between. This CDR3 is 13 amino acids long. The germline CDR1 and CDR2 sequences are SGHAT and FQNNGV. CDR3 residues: CASGGGGNQPQHF. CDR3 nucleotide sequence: TGTGCCAGCGGGGGGGGTGGCAATCAGCCCCAGCATTTT.

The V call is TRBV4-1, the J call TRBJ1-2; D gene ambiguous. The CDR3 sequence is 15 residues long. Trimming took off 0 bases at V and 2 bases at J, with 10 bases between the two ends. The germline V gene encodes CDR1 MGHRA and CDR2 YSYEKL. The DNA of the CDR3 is TGCGCCAGCAGCCAAGATCTGACCGCCAACTATGGCTACACCTTC. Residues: CASSQDLTANYGYTF.

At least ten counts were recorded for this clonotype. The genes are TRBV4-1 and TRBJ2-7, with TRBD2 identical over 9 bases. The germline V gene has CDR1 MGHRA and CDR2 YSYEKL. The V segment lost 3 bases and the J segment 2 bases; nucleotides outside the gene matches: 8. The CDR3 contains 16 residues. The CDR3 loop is CASSHRPTSGPYEQYF. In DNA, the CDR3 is TGCGCCAGCAGCCATCGCCCGACTAGCGGTCCCTACGAGCAGTACTTC.

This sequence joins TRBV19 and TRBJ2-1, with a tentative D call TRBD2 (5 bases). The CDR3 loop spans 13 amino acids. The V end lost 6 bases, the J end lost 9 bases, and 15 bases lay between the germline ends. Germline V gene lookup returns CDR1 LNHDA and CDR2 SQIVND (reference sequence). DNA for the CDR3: TGTGCCAGTAGGACTGGGCCACGGGGTGAGCAGTTCTTC. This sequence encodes CASRTGPRGEQFF.

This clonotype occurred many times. CDR3 region: CASSQTSRGEKLFF. The CDR3 DNA reads as TGTGCCAGCTCACAGACCTCAAGGGGTGAAAAACTGTTTTTT. V is TRBV18 and J is TRBJ1-4; D possibly corresponds to TRBD1 (5 bases). V lost 4 bases to trimming and J lost 7 bases, with 13 bases between them. The CDR3 totals 14 residues. Germline V gene lookup returns CDR1 KGHSH and CDR2 LQKENI. Full variable domain (rest looked up from reference TRBV18 and TRBJ1-4): NAGVMQNPRHLVRRRGQEARLRCSPMKGHSHVYWYRQLPEEGLKFMVYLQKENIIDESGMPKERFSAEFPKEGPSILRIQQVVRGDSAAYFCASSQTSRGEKLFFGSGTQLSVL.

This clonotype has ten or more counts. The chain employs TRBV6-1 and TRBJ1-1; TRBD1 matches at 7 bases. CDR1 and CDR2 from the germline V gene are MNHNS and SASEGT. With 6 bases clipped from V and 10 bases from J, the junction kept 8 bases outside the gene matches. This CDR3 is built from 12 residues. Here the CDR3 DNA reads TGTGCCAGCAGCGACAGGGAAGTCGGAGCTTTCTTT. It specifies CASSDREVGAFF.

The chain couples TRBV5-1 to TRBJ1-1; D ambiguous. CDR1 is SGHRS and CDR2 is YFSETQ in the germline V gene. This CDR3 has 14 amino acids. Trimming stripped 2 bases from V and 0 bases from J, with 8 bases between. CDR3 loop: CASSLYSMNTEAFF. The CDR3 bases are TGCGCCAGCAGCTTATATAGTATGAACACTGAAGCTTTCTTT.

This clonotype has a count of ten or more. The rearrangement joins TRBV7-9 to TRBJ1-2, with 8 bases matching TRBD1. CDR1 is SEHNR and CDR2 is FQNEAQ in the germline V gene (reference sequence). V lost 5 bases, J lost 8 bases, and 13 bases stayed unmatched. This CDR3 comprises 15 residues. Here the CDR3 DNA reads TGTGCCAGCAGCACGAAACAGTGGACAGGGAGGGGCTACACCTTC. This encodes CASSTKQWTGRGYTF.

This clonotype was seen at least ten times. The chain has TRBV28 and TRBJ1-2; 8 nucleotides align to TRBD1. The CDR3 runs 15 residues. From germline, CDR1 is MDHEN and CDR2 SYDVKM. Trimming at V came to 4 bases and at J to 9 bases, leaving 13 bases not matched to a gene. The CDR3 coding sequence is TGTGCCAGCAGTTCTGCCGGACAGGGTAGGGAGAGCTACACCTTC. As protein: CASSSAGQGRESYTF.

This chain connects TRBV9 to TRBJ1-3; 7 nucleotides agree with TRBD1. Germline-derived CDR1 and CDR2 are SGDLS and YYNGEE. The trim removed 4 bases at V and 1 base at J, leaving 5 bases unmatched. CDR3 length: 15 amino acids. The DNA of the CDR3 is TGTGCCAGCAGCCGGACGGGACAGTCTGGAAACACCATATATTTT. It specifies CASSRTGQSGNTIYF.

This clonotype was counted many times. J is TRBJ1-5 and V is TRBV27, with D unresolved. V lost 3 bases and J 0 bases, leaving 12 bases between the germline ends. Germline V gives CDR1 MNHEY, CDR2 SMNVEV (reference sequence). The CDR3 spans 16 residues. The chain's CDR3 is CASSLSSGYSNQPQHF. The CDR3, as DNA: TGTGCCAGCAGTTTGTCGTCTGGCTATAGCAATCAGCCCCAGCATTTT.

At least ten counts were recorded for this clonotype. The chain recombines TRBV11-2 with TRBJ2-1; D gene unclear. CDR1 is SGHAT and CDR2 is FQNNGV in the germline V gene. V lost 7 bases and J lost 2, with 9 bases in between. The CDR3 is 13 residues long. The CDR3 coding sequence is TGTGCCAGCAATCCGAGGACCTACAATGAGCAGTTCTTC. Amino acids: CASNPRTYNEQFF.

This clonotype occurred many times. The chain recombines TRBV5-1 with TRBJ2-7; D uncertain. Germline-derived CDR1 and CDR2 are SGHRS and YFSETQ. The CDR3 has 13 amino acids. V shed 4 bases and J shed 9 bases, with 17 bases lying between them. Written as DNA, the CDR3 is TGCGCCAGCAGCGATACACGCTCTACGAGGCAGTACTTC. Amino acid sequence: CASSDTRSTRQYF. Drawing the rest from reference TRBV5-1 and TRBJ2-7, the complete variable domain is KAGVTQTPRYLIKTRGQQVTLSCSPISGHRSVSWYQQTPGQGLQFLFEYFSETQRNKGNFPGRFSGRQFSNSRSEMNVSTLELGDSALYLCASSDTRSTRQYFGPGTRLTVT.